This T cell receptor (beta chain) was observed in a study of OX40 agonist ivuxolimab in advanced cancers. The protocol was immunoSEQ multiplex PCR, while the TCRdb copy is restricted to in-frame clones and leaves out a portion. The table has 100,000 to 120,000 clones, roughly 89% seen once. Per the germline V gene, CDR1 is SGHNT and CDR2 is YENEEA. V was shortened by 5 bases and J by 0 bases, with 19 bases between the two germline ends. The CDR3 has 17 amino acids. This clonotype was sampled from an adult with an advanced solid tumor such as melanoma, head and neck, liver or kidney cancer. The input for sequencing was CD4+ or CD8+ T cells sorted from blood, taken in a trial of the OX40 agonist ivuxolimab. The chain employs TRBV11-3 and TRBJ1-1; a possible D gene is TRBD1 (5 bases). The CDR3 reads CASSPGRGELMNTEAFF. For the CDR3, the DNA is TGTGCCAGCAGCCCGGGACGTGGGGAGTTAATGAACACTGAAGCTTTCTTT.